These T cell receptor beta chains were read from a single sample in a study of control samples from healthy donors and cancer patients. Sequenced by immunoSEQ multiplex PCR; TCRdb stores in-frame clones only, minus some. The data contain about 180,000 clones, 90% of them singletons. The sequencing input was blood. The receptors stem from a woman aged 45 to 65 in good health. Both conserved end residues are part of each CDR3. A D gene is named only where the DNA matches it firmly. Part of the rows lack a size; the others show once, few, many or a class for expanded clones.

j_call: TRBJ2-2
clone_size: .
v_call: TRBV5-6
d_call: TRBD2
cdr3_aa: CASSSGGASGGYYTGELFF
cdr3_nt: TGTGCCAGCAGCTCGGGGGGAGCTAGCGGGGGTTACTACACCGGGGAGCTGTTTTTT

j_call: TRBJ1-1
clone_size: few
v_call: TRBV29-1
d_call: .
cdr3_aa: CSAMPGTQEAFF
cdr3_nt: TGCAGCGCCATGCCGGGGACCCAAGAAGCTTTCTTT

j_call: TRBJ2-3
clone_size: .
v_call: TRBV28
d_call: TRBD1
cdr3_aa: CASSLPDRGRKYF
cdr3_nt: TGTGCCAGCAGTTTACCCGACAGGGGGCGCAAGTATTTT

j_call: TRBJ2-5
clone_size: .
v_call: TRBV28
d_call: .
cdr3_aa: CASSWPGQGETQYF
cdr3_nt: TGTGCCAGCAGCTGGCCGGGCCAAGGAGAGACCCAGTACTTC

j_call: TRBJ2-5
clone_size: .
v_call: TRBV3-1/TRBV3-2
d_call: .
cdr3_aa: CASSQAQGPPETQYF
cdr3_nt: TGTGCCAGCAGCCAAGCGCAGGGGCCCCCGGAGACCCAGTACTTC

j_call: TRBJ1-1
clone_size: .
v_call: TRBV6-4
d_call: .
cdr3_aa: CASSPTEFGVATEAFF
cdr3_nt: TGTGCCAGCAGTCCGACCGAATTCGGTGTAGCCACTGAAGCTTTCTTT

j_call: TRBJ1-1
clone_size: .
v_call: TRBV29-1
d_call: .
cdr3_aa: CSVVPLAVGTEAFF
cdr3_nt: TGCAGCGTTGTACCCCTCGCAGTGGGCACTGAAGCTTTCTTT

j_call: TRBJ1-5
clone_size: .
v_call: TRBV10-3
d_call: .
cdr3_aa: CAISESNVEGNQPQHF
cdr3_nt: TGTGCCATCAGTGAGTCGAACGTAGAGGGCAATCAGCCCCAGCATTTT

j_call: TRBJ2-7
clone_size: .
v_call: TRBV6-2/TRBV6-3
d_call: .
cdr3_aa: CASSPWQREQYF
cdr3_nt: TGTGCCAGCAGCCCCTGGCAGCGGGAGCAGTACTTC

j_call: TRBJ1-1
clone_size: .
v_call: TRBV6-6
d_call: .
cdr3_aa: CASSYLEGNTEAFF
cdr3_nt: TGTGCCAGCAGTTATCTGGAGGGGAACACTGAAGCTTTCTTT

j_call: TRBJ1-2
clone_size: .
v_call: TRBV5-5
d_call: TRBD1
cdr3_aa: CASSRRTGINYGYTF
cdr3_nt: TGTGCCAGCAGCCGAAGGACAGGGATCAACTATGGCTACACCTTC

j_call: TRBJ1-1
clone_size: once
v_call: TRBV6-5
d_call: TRBD1
cdr3_aa: CASSYLGQARTEAFF
cdr3_nt: TGTGCCAGCAGTTACCTAGGACAGGCCCGGACTGAAGCTTTCTTT

j_call: TRBJ2-4
clone_size: .
v_call: TRBV3-1/TRBV3-2
d_call: .
cdr3_aa: CASSQDLGGIPNIQYF
cdr3_nt: TGTGCCAGCAGCCAAGATTTAGGGGGAATTCCAAACATTCAGTACTTC

j_call: TRBJ2-3
clone_size: .
v_call: TRBV4-1
d_call: .
cdr3_aa: CASSQAIQAVSSTDTQYF
cdr3_nt: TGCGCCAGCAGCCAAGCGATACAGGCAGTTTCTAGCACAGATACGCAGTATTTT

j_call: TRBJ2-7
clone_size: once
v_call: TRBV5-1
d_call: .
cdr3_aa: CASSVGTDYEQYF
cdr3_nt: TGCGCCAGCAGCGTCGGGACGGACTACGAGCAGTACTTC

j_call: TRBJ2-7
clone_size: once
v_call: TRBV24-1
d_call: .
cdr3_aa: CATSDPQGPYEQYF
cdr3_nt: TGTGCCACCAGTGATCCCCAGGGTCCCTACGAGCAGTACTTC

j_call: TRBJ2-5
clone_size: .
v_call: TRBV24-1
d_call: .
cdr3_aa: CATSSGSRETQYF
cdr3_nt: TGTGCCACCAGTTCAGGGTCAAGGGAGACCCAGTACTTC

j_call: TRBJ1-4
clone_size: .
v_call: TRBV27
d_call: TRBD1
cdr3_aa: CASSLKDRGGEKLFF
cdr3_nt: TGTGCCAGCAGTTTAAAGGACAGGGGAGGAGAAAAACTGTTTTTT

j_call: TRBJ2-2
clone_size: .
v_call: TRBV5-1
d_call: .
cdr3_aa: CASTRTANTGELFF
cdr3_nt: TGCGCCAGCACGAGGACAGCGAACACCGGGGAGCTGTTTTTT

j_call: TRBJ2-7
clone_size: .
v_call: TRBV5-4
d_call: TRBD1
cdr3_aa: CASSLNSDRGLAEQYF
cdr3_nt: TGTGCCAGCAGCTTAAACTCCGACAGGGGGCTCGCCGAGCAGTACTTC

j_call: TRBJ1-1
clone_size: .
v_call: TRBV4-3
d_call: .
cdr3_aa: CASSQDSGKTNTEAFF
cdr3_nt: TGCGCCAGCAGCCAAGACAGTGGTAAGACGAACACTGAAGCTTTCTTT

j_call: TRBJ2-3
clone_size: .
v_call: TRBV5-6
d_call: .
cdr3_aa: CASSLAREDTQYF
cdr3_nt: TGTGCCAGCAGCTTGGCCAGGGAAGATACGCAGTATTTT

j_call: TRBJ2-1
clone_size: .
v_call: TRBV6-5
d_call: .
cdr3_aa: CAISSGPLSYNEQFF
cdr3_nt: TGTGCCATCTCTTCCGGGCCCCTCTCCTACAATGAGCAGTTCTTC

j_call: TRBJ1-4
clone_size: .
v_call: TRBV5-5
d_call: .
cdr3_aa: CASSLSPSPATNEKLFF
cdr3_nt: TGTGCCAGCAGCTTGAGCCCCTCCCCTGCAACTAATGAAAAACTGTTTTTT

j_call: TRBJ2-3
clone_size: .
v_call: TRBV3-1/TRBV3-2
d_call: .
cdr3_aa: CASSHLNQQDTQYF
cdr3_nt: TGTGCCAGCAGCCATTTAAACCAGCAAGATACGCAGTATTTT